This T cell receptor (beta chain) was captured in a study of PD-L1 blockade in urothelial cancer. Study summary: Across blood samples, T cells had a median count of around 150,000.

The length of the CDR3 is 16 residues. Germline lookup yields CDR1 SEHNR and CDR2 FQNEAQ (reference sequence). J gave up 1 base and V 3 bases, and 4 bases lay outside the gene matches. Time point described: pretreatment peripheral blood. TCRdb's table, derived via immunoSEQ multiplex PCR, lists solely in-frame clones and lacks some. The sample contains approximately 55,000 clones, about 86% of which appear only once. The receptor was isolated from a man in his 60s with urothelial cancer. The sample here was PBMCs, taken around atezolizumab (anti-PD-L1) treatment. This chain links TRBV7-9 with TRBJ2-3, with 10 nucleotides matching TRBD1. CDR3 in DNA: TGTGCCAGCAGCTTTCAGACAGGGGGCCGCACAGATACGCAGTATTTT. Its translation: CASSFQTGGRTDTQYF.